Listed here are 3 T cell receptor beta chains from one sample, sequenced in a study of response to subunit inactivated influenza vaccine. TCRdb used MiXCR to reprocess the RT-PCR reads, holding one entry per CDR3 protein. The sample lists 500,000 to 550,000 distinct CDR3 sequences, roughly 7.9% occurring once. This specimen consisted of PBMCs from blood, obtained about 24 months after vaccination. The source of these receptors is a man between 50 and 75 years old who received an inactivated influenza vaccine.

The chain links TRBV4-1 to TRBJ2-2; 12 bases match TRBD1. Germline trimming cut 4 bases from V and 7 bases from J; bases unmatched to any gene: 7. The CDR3 runs to 16 residues. Germline loops: CDR1 MGHRA, CDR2 YSYEKL. The CDR3 DNA reads TGCGCCAGCAGCCCGCTGGGACAGGGGGCTATCGGGGAGCTGTTTTTT. It yields the protein CASSPLGQGAIGELFF.

The chain has TRBV29-1 and TRBJ2-5; no firm D call. V dropped 6 bases and J dropped 7 bases, with 15 bases sitting between them. Germline lookup yields CDR1 SQVTM and CDR2 ANQGSEA. The CDR3 totals 12 residues. CDR3 loop: CSVYTDFTTQYF. The CDR3 coding sequence is TGCAGCGTATATACGGATTTCACGACCCAGTACTTC.

This clonotype occurred a few times. The chain is built from TRBV6-5 and TRBJ2-5; the D gene is possibly TRBD2 (7 bases). CDR3 length equals 15 residues. The germline V and J ends were trimmed by 0 bases and 5 bases, with 13 bases remaining between them. Germline lookup yields CDR1 MNHEY and CDR2 SVGAGI. CDR3 sequence: CASSYSGGGGETQYF. The CDR3 DNA is TGTGCCAGCAGTTACTCGGGCGGGGGCGGGGAGACCCAGTACTTC.